This passage covers 23 T cell receptor beta chains from one sample sequenced in a study of cytomegalovirus exposure and HLA in healthy donors. PCR employed 60 Vbeta and 13 Jbeta primers. Assay used: immunoSEQ multiplex PCR; TCRdb lists only in-frame clones, some missing. The repertoire holds about 200,000 clones, about 76% seen once, with around 0.4% in the top ten. The material sequenced was PBMCs. The receptors shown here come from a male donor in good health and CMV-seropositive.

The rearrangement uses TRBV27 and TRBJ1-4, with 7 bases that match TRBD1. J gave up 5 bases and V 4 bases, and 7 bases lay outside the gene matches. Germline V gene sequence: CDR1 MNHEY, CDR2 SMNVEV (reference sequence). The CDR3 has 15 amino acids. In nucleotides, the CDR3 is TGTGCCAGCAGTTGGGAAGGGACAGAAAATGAAAAACTGTTTTTT. Protein sequence: CASSWEGTENEKLFF.

This chain links TRBV5-4 with TRBJ2-5; possible D gene TRBD1, 5 bases. CDR1 is SGHNT, CDR2 YYREEE, per germline (reference sequence). There are 14 residues in the CDR3. The V and J ends lost 5 bases and 3 bases respectively, with 14 bases between them. CDR3 nucleotides: TGTGCCAGCAGTTCAGACAGCCGAGAAGAGACCCAGTACTTC. Its protein is CASSSDSREETQYF.

Here the CDR3 DNA reads TGTGCCAGCAGCCAGGAGGGAGAGACCCAGTACTTC. This encodes CASSQEGETQYF. The chain employs TRBV7-6 and TRBJ2-5; maybe TRBD2 (6 bases). This CDR3 is built from 12 residues. V lost 5 bases, J lost 4 bases, and 8 bases lay in between. CDR1 is SGHVS and CDR2 is FNYEAQ in the germline V gene.

The gene calls are TRBV5-1 and TRBJ2-5; D possibly corresponds to TRBD2 (5 bases). Germline V CDR1 and CDR2: SGHRS, YFSETQ. Deletions cut 2 bases from V and 5 bases from J, with 13 bases between. The CDR3 is 14 residues long. CDR3 residues: CASSFFGGEETQYF. CDR3 coding DNA: TGCGCCAGCAGCTTTTTTGGTGGGGAGGAGACCCAGTACTTC.

The V call is TRBV9, the J call TRBJ2-7, with 7 bases fitting TRBD1. The V gene end was trimmed by 0 bases and the J gene end by 3 bases; junction bases not matched to a gene: 6. This CDR3 has 15 residues. Germline V gene lookup returns CDR1 SGDLS and CDR2 YYNGEE. CDR3 sequence: CASSVEAAGGYEQYF. The CDR3 coding sequence is TGTGCCAGCAGCGTAGAGGCAGCAGGGGGCTACGAGCAGTACTTC.

J is TRBJ2-3 and V is TRBV19; 7 bases map to TRBD2. V trimming: 8 bases; J trimming: 4 bases; junction bases outside the gene matches: 9. In germline, CDR1 is LNHDA, CDR2 SQIVND (reference sequence). The CDR3 runs to 14 residues. The CDR3 sequence is CASQSLLAADTQYF. Written as DNA, the CDR3 is TGTGCCAGTCAATCCCTTCTAGCGGCAGATACGCAGTATTTT.

The rearrangement joins TRBV5-1 to TRBJ2-1; 13 nucleotides align to TRBD2. V shed 1 base and J 8 bases; nucleotides not matched to a gene: 3. Germline CDR1 SGHRS, CDR2 YFSETQ. The CDR3 runs 15 residues. CDR3 DNA: TGCGCCAGCAGCTTGACTAGCGGGAGGGGGGATGAGCAGTTCTTC. This translates into CASSLTSGRGDEQFF.

The chain carries TRBV9 and TRBJ2-5; 7 positions agree with TRBD2. V was clipped by 1 base and J by 5 bases; unmatched bases: 5. Germline values: CDR1 SGDLS, CDR2 YYNGEE. The CDR3 length is 14 residues. CDR3 in amino acids: CASSVSGLVETQYF. CDR3 bases: TGTGCCAGCAGCGTATCCGGACTAGTGGAGACCCAGTACTTC.

V gene TRBV27 combines with J gene TRBJ2-5; D is possibly TRBD2 (7 bases). Looked up from germline, CDR1 is MNHEY and CDR2 is SMNVEV (reference sequence). Trimming pared 2 bases from V and 5 bases from J, leaving 12 bases between. The CDR3 runs to 14 residues. The CDR3 bases are TGTGCCAGCAGTTTAAACCGGGGGGCGGAGACCCAGTACTTC. It yields the protein CASSLNRGAETQYF.

The rearrangement links TRBV7-3 to TRBJ2-1; 9 nucleotides line up with TRBD2. The V and J ends lost 2 bases and 6 bases, in that order; junction bases with no gene match: 2. Per the germline V gene, CDR1 is SGHTA and CDR2 is FQGTGA. The CDR3 sequence is 14 residues long. The CDR3 sequence is CASSLGTSSNEQFF. CDR3 DNA sequence: TGTGCCAGCAGCTTAGGGACTAGCAGCAATGAGCAGTTCTTC.

V usage is TRBV10-3 and J usage is TRBJ2-2; the match to TRBD1 covers 12 bases. The CDR3 runs to 15 residues. The J segment lost 6 bases and the V segment lost 6 bases, leaving 5 bases of the junction unmatched. Germline-derived CDR1 and CDR2 are ENHRY and SYGVKD. This chain's CDR3 is CAIRGGQGAPGELFF. CDR3 DNA sequence: TGTGCCATCAGGGGGGGACAGGGGGCTCCCGGGGAGCTGTTTTTT.

The genes are TRBV9 and TRBJ1-2, with 7 bases identical to TRBD1. The junction had 3 bases not matched to a gene; V was cut back by 4 bases and J by 3 bases. This CDR3 is 13 amino acids long. Germline assignment: CDR1 SGDLS and CDR2 YYNGEE. The CDR3 sequence is CASSPQGDYGYTF. The CDR3, as DNA: TGTGCCAGCAGCCCCCAGGGGGACTATGGCTACACCTTC. Together with reference TRBV9 and TRBJ1-2, the CDR3 gives the full variable domain: DSGVTQTPKHLITATGQRVTLRCSPRSGDLSVYWYQQSLDQGLQFLIQYYNGEERAKGNILERFSAQQFPDLHSELNLSSLELGDSALYFCASSPQGDYGYTFGSGTRLTVV.

The V and J genes are TRBV5-1 and TRBJ2-7; 8 bases are shared with TRBD1. This CDR3 region has 17 residues. J lost 1 base, V lost 1 base, and 10 bases had no gene match. Germline V gene lookup returns CDR1 SGHRS and CDR2 YFSETQ. CDR3 nucleotides: TGCGCCAGCAGCTTGAGGGCAGGGGGCCGGATTTCCTACGAGCAGTACTTC. Translating it yields CASSLRAGGRISYEQYF.

Here the CDR3 DNA reads TGTGCCAGCAGCGTACAGGACAGGGTAGTGAACACTGAAGCTTTCTTT. Its translation is CASSVQDRVVNTEAFF. The chain employs TRBV9 and TRBJ1-1; TRBD1 matches at 8 bases. The CDR3 loop spans 16 amino acids. V lost 1 base and J lost 0; bases outside the gene matches: 5. Germline assignment: CDR1 SGDLS and CDR2 YYNGEE. Drawing the rest from reference TRBV9 and TRBJ1-1, the complete variable domain is DSGVTQTPKHLITATGQRVTLRCSPRSGDLSVYWYQQSLDQGLQFLIQYYNGEERAKGNILERFSAQQFPDLHSELNLSSLELGDSALYFCASSVQDRVVNTEAFFGQGTRLTVV.

The chain links TRBV7-7 to TRBJ2-1; unclear D gene. Trimming stripped 1 base from V and 5 bases from J, with 9 bases between. This CDR3 comprises 14 residues. Per germline, CDR1 SSHAT and CDR2 FNYEAQ (reference sequence). The CDR3 region has the DNA TGTGCCAGCAGCTTAGTAAATTTTGACAATGAGCAGTTCTTC. The encoded protein is CASSLVNFDNEQFF.

The chain carries TRBV28 and TRBJ2-7; TRBD2 matches 7 bases. Germline loops: CDR1 MDHEN, CDR2 SYDVKM. Trimming at V came to 10 bases and at J to 2 bases, leaving 2 bases not matched to a gene. The length of the CDR3 is 11 residues. The DNA of the CDR3 is TGTGCCACGGGGGGTCCCTACGAGCAGTACTTC. Its protein is CATGGPYEQYF.

The CDR3 DNA reads TGTGCCAGAGGAGCGGGAGGAAACTACGAGCAGTACTTC. Amino acids: CARGAGGNYEQYF. The chain recombines TRBV19 with TRBJ2-7, with 9 positions matching TRBD2. Looked up from germline, CDR1 is LNHDA and CDR2 is SQIVND (reference sequence). The CDR3 contains 13 residues. The ends lost 9 bases at V and 3 bases at J; junction bases unmatched: 6.

The chain's CDR3 is CASSSPYGGQGENTEAFF. CDR3 DNA: TGTGCCAGCAGCTCCCCATATGGCGGACAGGGGGAGAACACTGAAGCTTTCTTT. The chain combines TRBV11-1 with TRBJ1-1, with 10 bases identical to TRBD1. The germline CDR1 and CDR2 sequences are SGHAT and FQDESV (reference sequence). The CDR3 runs to 18 residues. Unmatched junction bases numbered 12, after V lost 4 bases and J lost 1 base.

The chain links TRBV7-3 to TRBJ2-1, with TRBD2 matching over 14 bases. Germline-derived CDR1 and CDR2 are SGHTA and FQGTGA. With V trimmed by 5 bases and J by 8 bases, 5 bases remained unmatched. This CDR3 spans 15 amino acids. In DNA form, the CDR3 reads TGTGCCAGCAGCCCCGGACTAGCGGGGGGACATGAGCAGTTCTTC. Protein sequence: CASSPGLAGGHEQFF. The variable domain in full, with the rest retrieved from reference TRBV7-3 and TRBJ2-1, is GAGVSQTPSNKVTEKGKYVELRCDPISGHTALYWYRQSLGQGPEFLIYFQGTGAADDSGLPNDRFFAVRPEGSVSTLKIQRTERGDSAVYLCASSPGLAGGHEQFFGPGTRLTVL.

This clone was observed once. The rearrangement uses TRBV6-6 and TRBJ2-7, with 9 bases fitting TRBD2. V lost 6 bases to trimming and J lost 7 bases; unmatched junction nucleotides: 4. The germline V gene has CDR1 MNHNY and CDR2 SVGAGI (reference sequence). The CDR3 sequence is 12 residues long. CDR3 sequence (DNA): TGTGCCAGCAGCCGCGGGAGGGGAGAGCAGTACTTC. Protein product: CASSRGRGEQYF.

The chain uses TRBV30 and TRBJ2-1; tentative D call: TRBD1 (6 bases). Germline CDR1 and CDR2: GTSNPN and SVGIG (reference sequence). Trimming cost V 4 bases and J 1 base, with 17 bases left between them. This CDR3 is built from 16 residues. The CDR3 reads CAWTPEGEFSYNEQFF. CDR3 sequence (DNA): TGTGCCTGGACCCCCGAGGGGGAATTTTCCTACAATGAGCAGTTCTTC. Combining the CDR3 with reference TRBV30 and TRBJ2-1 gives the whole variable domain SQTIHQWPATLVQPVGSPLSLECTVEGTSNPNLYWYRQAAGRGLQLLFYSVGIGQISSEVPQNLSASRPQDRQFILSSKKLLLSDSGFYLCAWTPEGEFSYNEQFFGPGTRLTVL.

The chain combines TRBV5-1 with TRBJ2-3; 12 nucleotides align to TRBD2. In germline, CDR1 is SGHRS, CDR2 YFSETQ. The CDR3 contains 17 residues. The J segment lost 1 base and the V segment lost 5 bases, leaving 8 bases of the junction unmatched. The CDR3 loop reads CASRLSSGGAGTDTQYF. For the CDR3, the DNA is TGCGCCAGCAGATTGTCTAGCGGGGGGGCCGGCACAGATACGCAGTATTTT.

This clone was observed a few times. This chain joins TRBV27 and TRBJ2-1, with TRBD2 matching over 7 bases. CDR1 and CDR2 (germline): MNHEY, SMNVEV (reference sequence). Germline trimming cut 5 bases from V and 9 bases from J; bases unmatched to any gene: 10. The CDR3 contains 14 residues. CDR3 coding DNA: TGTGCCAGCAGTCCCCGCCTAGCGGTGGGTGAGCAGTTCTTC. Translated, it gives CASSPRLAVGEQFF.